The clone carrying this T cell receptor (beta chain) has a handful of counts. This CDR3 is missing its conserved last phenylalanine or tryptophan, likely due to a read error. These data are taken from a study of T cells in Graves' hyperthyroidism and ophthalmopathy. Study-wide context: The blood sample was taken at first diagnosis, before treatment began.

Between the trimmed V and J ends, which lost 3 bases and 6 bases, there was a span of 6 bases. This CDR3 contains 12 residues. Germline lookup yields CDR1 SEHNR and CDR2 FQNEAQ (reference sequence). Patients between 18 and 65 years old had hyperthyroidism, newly diagnosed and lasting under 2 months. On the basis of clinical symptoms, serum thyroxine and TRAb, thyroid ultrasound and orbital computed tomography, diagnoses were made. From RNA transcripts, TCR beta CDR3 regions were amplified. TCR CDR3 regions were first amplified by RT-PCR with HTBI primers. TCRdb re-derived calls from the multiplex PCR reads in MiXCR, one entry per CDR3 protein. The data hold about 350,000 distinct CDR3 sequences, with about a sixth observed a single time.

This clonotype originated in a woman aged 30 to 39 with Graves' hyperthyroidism that later progressed to Graves' ophthalmopathy. The genes are TRBV7-9 and TRBJ2-1; D unclear. The sequencing input was blood. In DNA form, the CDR3 reads TGTGCCAGCAGCTTTGATATCAATGAGCAGTTCCTC. This translates into CASSFDINEQFL.